Shown below are 32 T cell receptor beta chains from a single sample sequenced in a study of blood T cell repertoires in COVID-19. Here immunoSEQ multiplex PCR was the method, and the copy in TCRdb shows in-frame clones only, minus some. Of about 500,000 clones listed, roughly 87% were seen once; the top ten hold 0.7%. Sequenced: PBMCs or T cells enriched from blood (not recorded which). These receptors originate from a woman under 30 who had recovered from COVID-19.

This clone was seen more than once but under ten times. The chain combines TRBV5-8 with TRBJ2-7; D might be TRBD2 (6 bases). The germline V and J ends were trimmed by 6 bases and 3 bases, with 16 bases remaining between them. Germline V gene sequence: CDR1 SGHTS, CDR2 YDEGEE. The CDR3 extends over 14 amino acids. The CDR3 sequence is CASTLGGEDYEQYF. The DNA of the CDR3 is TGTGCCAGCACCCTCGGAGGGGAGGACTACGAGCAGTACTTC.

This clone appeared a single time. J is TRBJ2-1 and V is TRBV10-2; 10 bases are a match to TRBD2. Per the germline V gene, CDR1 is WSHSY and CDR2 is SAAADI. The CDR3 contains 15 residues. The ends lost 4 bases at V and 9 bases at J; junction bases unmatched: 9. The CDR3 protein is CASSVVAGGHGEQFF. DNA of the CDR3: TGCGCCAGCAGTGTGGTAGCGGGGGGCCATGGTGAGCAGTTCTTC.

J is TRBJ2-7 and V is TRBV6-5; no clear D gene. This CDR3 spans 15 amino acids. V was pared by 2 bases and J by 5 bases, with 16 bases between. Germline CDR1 MNHEY, CDR2 SVGAGI. The CDR3 loop reads CASSYAGLEFDEQYF. CDR3 coding DNA: TGTGCCAGCAGTTACGCCGGCCTAGAATTTGACGAGCAGTACTTC.

The chain recombines TRBV7-3 with TRBJ2-5; tentative D call: TRBD1 (5 bases). Germline CDR1 is SGHTA and CDR2 is FQGTGA. The CDR3 is 13 residues long. Trimming removed 2 bases at V and 4 bases at J, with 8 bases between. CDR3: CASSLVQGETQYF. The CDR3 DNA reads TGTGCCAGCAGCTTAGTTCAGGGAGAGACCCAGTACTTC.

This clone was detected only once. V and J are TRBV7-2 and TRBJ1-2, with 10 nucleotides matching TRBD1. The CDR3 is 13 amino acids. Germline CDR1 SGHTA, CDR2 FQGNSA. Trimming cost V 6 bases and J 6 bases; bases outside gene matches: 4. The CDR3 coding sequence is TGTGCCAGCAGGGAAGACAGGGGGCATGGCTACACCTTC. Protein sequence: CASREDRGHGYTF.

The chain couples TRBV4-1 to TRBJ2-1, with D possibly matching TRBD2 (5 bases). The germline V and J ends were trimmed by 4 bases and 4 bases, with 8 bases remaining between them. This CDR3 is built from 13 residues. The germline V gene encodes CDR1 MGHRA and CDR2 YSYEKL. In DNA, the CDR3 is TGCGCCAGCAGCCCCCGGGAATACAATGAGCAGTTCTTC. As protein: CASSPREYNEQFF.

The genes are TRBV19 and TRBJ2-1; 7 bases fit TRBD2. The junction had 9 bases not matched to a gene; V was cut back by 6 bases and J by 1 base. The CDR3 contains 16 residues. Germline V gene sequence: CDR1 LNHDA, CDR2 SQIVND (reference sequence). The CDR3, as DNA: TGTGCCAGTAGCGGAAGGGAGGGTCAATCCTACAATGAGCAGTTCTTC. Its translation: CASSGREGQSYNEQFF.

This chain joins TRBV7-8 and TRBJ2-7; 7 positions agree with TRBD1. The germline V gene has CDR1 SGHVS and CDR2 FQNEAQ. After removal of 5 bases from V and 1 base from J, the junction contained 11 bases not matched to a gene. This CDR3 is built from 16 residues. CDR3 nucleotide sequence: TGTGCCAGCAGCCCTAAACAGGGGATCCTATCCTACGAGCAGTACTTC. It translates to CASSPKQGILSYEQYF.

The chain carries TRBV18 and TRBJ1-1; 8 bases line up with TRBD1. This CDR3 is built from 16 residues. In germline, CDR1 is KGHSH, CDR2 LQKENI. V was pared by 4 bases and J by 0 bases, with 7 bases of the junction left unmatched. The CDR3 sequence: CASSLLTDRVNTEAFF. CDR3 nucleotide sequence: TGTGCCAGCTCACTTTTAACGGACAGGGTGAACACTGAAGCTTTCTTT.

The V gene is TRBV19, the J gene TRBJ1-5; no reliable D call. The CDR3 consists of 16 residues. The V gene's germline CDR1 is LNHDA and CDR2 SQIVND (reference sequence). The V end was cut by 3 bases, the J end by 0 bases, with 12 bases between. CDR3 in amino acids: CASSILSGISNQPQHF. As DNA, the CDR3 is TGTGCCAGTAGTATTCTTTCGGGGATTAGCAATCAGCCCCAGCATTTT. The full variable domain, with the rest looked up from reference TRBV19 and TRBJ1-5, is DGGITQSPKYLFRKEGQNVTLSCEQNLNHDAMYWYRQDPGQGLRLIYYSQIVNDFQKGDIAEGYSVSREKKESFPLTVTSAQKNPTAFYLCASSILSGISNQPQHFGDGTRLSIL.

J is TRBJ2-7 and V is TRBV5-1, with 10 bases aligning to TRBD1. The germline gives CDR1 SGHRS, CDR2 YFSETQ. The CDR3 is 16 residues long. V lost 3 bases to trimming and J lost 5 bases; unmatched junction nucleotides: 11. CDR3 in amino acids: CASSSTGGAWQNEQYF. CDR3 nucleotide sequence: TGCGCCAGCAGCTCGACAGGGGGCGCGTGGCAAAACGAGCAGTACTTC.

The chain uses TRBV7-8 and TRBJ2-1; tentative D call: TRBD1 (5 bases). CDR3 length: 16 amino acids. The V and J ends lost 3 bases and 6 bases respectively, with 18 bases between them. CDR1 is SGHVS and CDR2 is FQNEAQ in the germline V gene. This CDR3 reads CASSFGPVLGRNEQFF. CDR3 nucleotide sequence: TGTGCCAGCAGCTTTGGGCCGGTTTTGGGGCGCAATGAGCAGTTCTTC.

This clone was seen only once. The J gene is TRBJ2-1, the V gene TRBV9; D is undetermined. Germline CDR1 reads SGDLS; CDR2 reads YYNGEE. V was pared by 2 bases and J by 4 bases, with 7 bases between. This CDR3 region has 13 residues. CDR3 sequence: CASSVQDYNEQFF. The CDR3 region has the DNA TGTGCCAGCAGCGTCCAGGATTACAATGAGCAGTTCTTC.

This sequence joins TRBV5-4 and TRBJ2-5; TRBD2 aligns across 10 bases. The CDR3 totals 15 residues. Looked up from germline, CDR1 is SGHNT and CDR2 is YYREEE (reference sequence). With V trimmed by 5 bases and J by 5 bases, 9 bases remained unmatched. The CDR3 nucleotides are TGTGCCAGCAGACCGCAAGCGGGGGGGCTCGAGACCCAGTACTTC. Translation: CASRPQAGGLETQYF.

The chain combines TRBV6-5 with TRBJ2-7; TRBD2 agrees at 10 bases. After removal of 6 bases from V and 4 bases from J, the junction contained 9 bases not matched to a gene. Germline values: CDR1 MNHEY, CDR2 SVGAGI. This CDR3 has 15 residues. The chain's CDR3 is CASRKISGGIYEQYF. CDR3 bases: TGTGCCAGCAGGAAGATTAGCGGGGGGATTTACGAGCAGTACTTC.

The sample holds a few counts of this clone. The chain is built from TRBV10-1 and TRBJ2-3; maybe TRBD2 (6 bases). Germline CDR1 and CDR2: WNHNN and SYGVQD (reference sequence). The length of the CDR3 is 13 residues. V lost 8 bases and J lost 4, with 13 bases in between. The CDR3 reads CASQVGGADTQYF. The CDR3 DNA sequence: TGCGCCAGCCAAGTCGGCGGGGCAGATACGCAGTATTTT.

The chain employs TRBV11-3 and TRBJ2-1; TRBD1 aligns across 7 bases. V lost 0 bases and J lost 3; bases outside the gene matches: 5. Germline V gene sequence: CDR1 SGHNT, CDR2 YENEEA. The CDR3 runs 16 residues. CDR3 amino acids: CASSLDSGTDYNEQFF. CDR3 nucleotide sequence: TGTGCCAGCAGCTTAGACTCAGGGACAGACTACAATGAGCAGTTCTTC. Variable domain in full (rest from reference TRBV11-3 and TRBJ2-1): EAGVVQSPRYKIIEKKQPVAFWCNPISGHNTLYWYLQNLGQGPELLIRYENEEAVDDSQLPKDRFSAERLKGVDSTLKIQPAELGDSAVYLCASSLDSGTDYNEQFFGPGTRLTVL.

CDR3 sequence: CASSQGMTSVQETQYF. CDR3 in DNA: TGTGCCAGCAGCCAAGGAATGACTAGTGTCCAAGAGACCCAGTACTTC. The chain recombines TRBV3-1 (or the pseudogene TRBV3-2) with TRBJ2-5, with a possible D match to TRBD2 (6 bases). Trimming shortened V by 1 base and J by 1 base, and 13 bases separated the two germline ends. CDR1 is LGHDT, CDR2 YNNKEL, per germline (reference sequence). The CDR3 length is 16 residues.

CDR3 amino acids: CASSARDSNLNYGYTF. As DNA, the CDR3 is TGTGCCAGCAGCGCCCGGGACAGTAACCTTAACTATGGCTACACCTTC. The chain has TRBV9 and TRBJ1-2, with TRBD1 matching over 7 bases. Per the germline V gene, CDR1 is SGDLS and CDR2 is YYNGEE. With V trimmed by 3 bases and J by 1 base, 9 bases remained unmatched. The CDR3 has 16 residues.

V and J are TRBV27 and TRBJ1-4; possibly TRBD1 for D (6 bases). This CDR3 has 15 amino acids. V gave up 5 bases and J gave up 1 base, with 11 bases separating them. Germline CDR1 and CDR2: MNHEY and SMNVEV (reference sequence). Written as DNA, the CDR3 is TGTGCCAGCAGTCGACAGGTGGTAACTAATGAAAAACTGTTTTTT. It codes for CASSRQVVTNEKLFF. The full variable domain, with the rest looked up from reference TRBV27 and TRBJ1-4, is EAQVTQNPRYLITVTGKKLTVTCSQNMNHEYMSWYRQDPGLGLRQIYYSMNVEVTDKGDVPEGYKVSRKEKRNFPLILESPSPNQTSLYFCASSRQVVTNEKLFFGSGTQLSVL.

The chain couples TRBV3-1 (or the pseudogene TRBV3-2) to TRBJ2-3; 8 nucleotides match TRBD2. V shed 1 base and J 5 bases; nucleotides not matched to a gene: 11. This CDR3 has 17 amino acids. Germline V gives CDR1 LGHDT, CDR2 YNNKEL (reference sequence). The CDR3 is CASSQVGRGGRGDTQYF. In DNA, the CDR3 is TGTGCCAGCAGCCAAGTAGGACGCGGGGGGCGTGGAGATACGCAGTATTTT.

The J gene is TRBJ1-6, the V gene TRBV27; weak D call: TRBD1 (5 bases). The V end was cut by 3 bases, the J end by 3 bases, with 9 bases between. The CDR3 runs 15 residues. The germline V gene has CDR1 MNHEY and CDR2 SMNVEV (reference sequence). The CDR3 region is CASSFSTGYNSPLHF. DNA for the CDR3: TGTGCCAGCAGTTTTTCCACAGGCTATAATTCACCCCTCCACTTT.

The rearrangement uses TRBV18 and TRBJ1-5, with TRBD1 matching 9 bases. CDR1 and CDR2 (germline): KGHSH, LQKENI. The V segment lost 4 bases and the J segment 5 bases; nucleotides outside the gene matches: 3. CDR3 size: 14 residues. The CDR3 loop is CASSQQGADQPQHF. CDR3 nucleotides: TGTGCCAGCTCACAACAGGGGGCAGATCAGCCCCAGCATTTT.

The chain joins TRBV27 to TRBJ2-1; tentatively, D is TRBD1 (5 bases). Germline assignment: CDR1 MNHEY and CDR2 SMNVEV (reference sequence). V was cut by 6 bases and J by 7 bases, with 10 bases left in between. The CDR3 length is 12 residues. In DNA, the CDR3 is TGTGCCAGCAGACAGGCAGGGAATGAGCAGTTCTTC. It translates to CASRQAGNEQFF.

This clone was seen more than once but under ten times. This chain links TRBV4-2 with TRBJ2-3; 8 bases are shared with TRBD2. V was clipped by 4 bases and J by 1 base; unmatched bases: 4. Germline lookup yields CDR1 LGHNA and CDR2 YNFKEQ. This CDR3 is 15 amino acids long. CDR3 in DNA: TGTGCCAGCAGCCCCGGGGGGGTTGGCACAGATACGCAGTATTTT. Translating gives CASSPGGVGTDTQYF.

The V and J genes are TRBV5-6 and TRBJ1-3; possible D gene TRBD1, 6 bases. The CDR3 is 16 amino acids. In germline, CDR1 is SGHDT, CDR2 YYEEEE. Trimming left V 4 bases short and J 4 bases short, with 18 bases between. The CDR3 sequence is CASSRGAAGPGNTIYF. DNA of the CDR3: TGTGCCAGCAGCCGGGGGGCAGCGGGTCCCGGAAACACCATATATTTT.

This sequence joins TRBV4-2 and TRBJ2-2, with 7 bases matching TRBD1. Germline CDR1 and CDR2: LGHNA and YNFKEQ. The CDR3 contains 13 residues. The V and J ends lost 2 bases and 7 bases, in that order; junction bases with no gene match: 1. The CDR3 sequence is CASSQWDSGELFF. DNA of the CDR3: TGTGCCAGCAGCCAATGGGACAGCGGGGAGCTGTTTTTT.

This clone was found once. CDR3 region: CASSSVDSGNQPQHF. Here the CDR3 DNA reads TGTGCCAGTAGTTCTGTCGACTCGGGGAATCAGCCCCAGCATTTT. The chain has TRBV19 and TRBJ1-5; unclear D gene. This CDR3 has 15 amino acids. From germline, CDR1 is LNHDA and CDR2 SQIVND (reference sequence). Between the trimmed V and J ends, which lost 5 bases and 4 bases, there was a span of 15 bases.

This clone appeared once. The chain is built from TRBV13 and TRBJ1-1; a possible D gene is TRBD1 (6 bases). Per the germline V gene, CDR1 is PRHDT and CDR2 is FYEKMQ (reference sequence). The ends were cut back, 6 bases at V and 1 base at J, with 15 bases in the middle. CDR3 length: 15 amino acids. CDR3 sequence: CASRRRGAQNTEAFF. In DNA form, the CDR3 reads TGTGCCAGCAGGAGGCGGGGGGCTCAGAACACTGAAGCTTTCTTT.

This chain connects TRBV5-1 to TRBJ2-3; 10 bases fit TRBD2. CDR1 is SGHRS and CDR2 is YFSETQ in the germline V gene. This CDR3 is built from 16 residues. The V and J ends lost 0 bases and 6 bases, in that order; junction bases with no gene match: 7. CDR3 in DNA: TGCGCCAGCAGCTTGGGAATAGCGGGGGGTAGGGATACGCAGTATTTT. Amino acid sequence: CASSLGIAGGRDTQYF.

V and J are TRBV30 and TRBJ2-1; no clear D. Trimming cost V 1 base and J 10 bases, with 17 bases left between them. This CDR3 contains 14 residues. Germline V lookup: CDR1 GTSNPN, CDR2 SVGIG (reference sequence). CDR3 DNA sequence: TGTGCCTGGAGTGGAACCCCTCGAGGAGCGGAGCAGTTCTTC. This sequence encodes CAWSGTPRGAEQFF.

The chain employs TRBV30 and TRBJ1-1; weak D call: TRBD1 (6 bases). The CDR3 sequence is 11 residues long. V was clipped by 1 base and J by 12 bases, with 12 bases between them. CDR1 and CDR2 from the germline V gene are GTSNPN and SVGIG (reference sequence). The CDR3, as DNA: TGTGCCTGGAGTGGGGGGACATTGACTTTCTTT. Translated, it gives CAWSGGTLTFF.